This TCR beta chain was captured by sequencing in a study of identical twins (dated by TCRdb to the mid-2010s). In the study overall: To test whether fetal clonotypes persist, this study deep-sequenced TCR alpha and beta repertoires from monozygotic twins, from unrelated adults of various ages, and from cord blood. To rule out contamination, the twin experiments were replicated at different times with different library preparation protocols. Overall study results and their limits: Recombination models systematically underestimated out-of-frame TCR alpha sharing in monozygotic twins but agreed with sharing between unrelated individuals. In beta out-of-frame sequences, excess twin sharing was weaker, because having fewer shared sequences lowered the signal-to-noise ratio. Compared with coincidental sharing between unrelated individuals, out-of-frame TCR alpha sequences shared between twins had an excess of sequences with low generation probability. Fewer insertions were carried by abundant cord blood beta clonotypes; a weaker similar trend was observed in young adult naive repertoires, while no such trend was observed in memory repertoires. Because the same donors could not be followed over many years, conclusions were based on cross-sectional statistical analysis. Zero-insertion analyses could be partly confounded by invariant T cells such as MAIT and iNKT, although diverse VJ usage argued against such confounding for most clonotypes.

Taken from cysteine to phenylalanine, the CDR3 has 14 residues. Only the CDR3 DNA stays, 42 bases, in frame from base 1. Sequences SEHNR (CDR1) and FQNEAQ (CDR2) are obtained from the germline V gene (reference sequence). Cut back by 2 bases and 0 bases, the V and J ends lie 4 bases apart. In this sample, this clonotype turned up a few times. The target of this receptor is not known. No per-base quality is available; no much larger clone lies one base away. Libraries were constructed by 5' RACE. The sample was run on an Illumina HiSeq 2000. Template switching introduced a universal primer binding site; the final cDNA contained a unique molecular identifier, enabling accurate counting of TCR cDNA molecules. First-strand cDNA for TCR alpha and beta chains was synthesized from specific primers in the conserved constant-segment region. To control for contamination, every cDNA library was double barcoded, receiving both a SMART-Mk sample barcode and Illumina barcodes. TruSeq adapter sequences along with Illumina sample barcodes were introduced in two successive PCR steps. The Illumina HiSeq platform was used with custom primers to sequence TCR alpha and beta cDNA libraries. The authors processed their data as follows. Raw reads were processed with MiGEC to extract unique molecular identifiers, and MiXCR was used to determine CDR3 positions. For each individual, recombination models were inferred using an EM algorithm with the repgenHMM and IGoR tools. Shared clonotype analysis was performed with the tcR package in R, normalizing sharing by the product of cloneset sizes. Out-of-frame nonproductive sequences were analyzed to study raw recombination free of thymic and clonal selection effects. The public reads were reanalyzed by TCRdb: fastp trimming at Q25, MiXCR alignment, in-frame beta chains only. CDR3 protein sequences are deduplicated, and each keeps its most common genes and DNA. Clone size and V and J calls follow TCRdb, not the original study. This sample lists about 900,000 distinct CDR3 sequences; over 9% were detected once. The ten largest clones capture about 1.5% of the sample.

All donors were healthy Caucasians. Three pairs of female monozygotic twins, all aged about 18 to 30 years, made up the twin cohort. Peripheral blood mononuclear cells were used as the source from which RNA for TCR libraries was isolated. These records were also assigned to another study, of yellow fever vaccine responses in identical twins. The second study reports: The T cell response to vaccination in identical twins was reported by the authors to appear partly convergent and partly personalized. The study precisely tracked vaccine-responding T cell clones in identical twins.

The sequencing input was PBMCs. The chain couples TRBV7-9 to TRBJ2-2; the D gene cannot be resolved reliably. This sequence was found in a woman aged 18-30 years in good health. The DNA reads TGTGCCAGCAGCTTACACACGAACACCGGGGAGCTGTTTTTT. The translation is CASSLHTNTGELFF.